The source of this TCR beta chain is a study of Ad26.COV2.S vaccination and SARS-CoV-2 variants. Here immunoSEQ multiplex PCR was the method, and the copy in TCRdb shows in-frame clones only, minus some. The sample yields about 250,000 clones, approximately 88% seen once. To note about this clone: No antigen is known for it.

Treatment meaning: around 19 received Ad26.COV2.S at low or high dose, single or two shots; several received placebo; per-sample allocation not given. Vaccine and placebo recipients were sampled on day 63 after the first injection. Built on an Ad26 vector, the vaccine expressed Wuhan-strain SARS-CoV-2 spike. Germline V gene data show CDR1 as LNHDA and CDR2 as SQIVND (reference sequence). V dropped 5 bases and J dropped 7; count of bases not matched to a gene: 7. CDR3 length: 15 residues. Whole-study findings and limits: Measurement of non-spike TCR breadth gave similar results in vaccine and placebo recipients.

The sequence was collected from a person between 18 and 60 years old who received the Ad26.COV2.S COVID-19 vaccine or a placebo. The chain is built from TRBV19 and TRBJ2-2, with 10 bases aligning to TRBD2. The sequencing used peripheral blood, collected in a trial of Ad26.COV2.S vaccine versus placebo. CDR3 in amino acids: CASSPGTSEIGELFF. DNA for the CDR3: TGTGCCAGTAGTCCCGGGACTAGCGAAATCGGGGAGCTGTTTTTT.